This passage covers 17 T cell receptor beta chains from one sample sequenced in a study of cytomegalovirus exposure and HLA in healthy donors. The PCR was carried out with 60 Vbeta primers and 13 Jbeta primers. TCRdb's copy holds only in-frame clones and misses some; the assay was immunoSEQ multiplex PCR. The table shows roughly 230,000 clones, with nearly 95% occurring only once. Source material: PBMCs. These receptors originate from a girl aged 2 to 10 in good health and CMV-seronegative.

The genes are TRBV30 and TRBJ1-1; D gene unclear. Germline CDR1 is GTSNPN and CDR2 is SVGIG (reference sequence). V was clipped by 3 bases and J by 2 bases, with 16 bases between them. The CDR3 contains 15 residues. In nucleotides, the CDR3 is TGTGCCTGGAGAGCCCCACTGCCGGTTAACACTGAAGCTTTCTTT. This gives the protein CAWRAPLPVNTEAFF. The full variable domain, rest sourced from reference TRBV30 and TRBJ1-1, is SQTIHQWPATLVQPVGSPLSLECTVEGTSNPNLYWYRQAAGRGLQLLFYSVGIGQISSEVPQNLSASRPQDRQFILSSKKLLLSDSGFYLCAWRAPLPVNTEAFFGQGTRLTVV.

The chain couples TRBV29-1 to TRBJ2-3; 14 bases match TRBD2. The CDR3 loop spans 15 amino acids. J was trimmed by 3 bases and V by 4 bases; bases with no gene match: 3. Germline lookup yields CDR1 SQVTM and CDR2 ANQGSEA. The CDR3 sequence is CSVAGTSGGTDTQYF. CDR3 nucleotide sequence: TGCAGCGTTGCCGGGACTAGCGGGGGAACAGATACGCAGTATTTT.

This chain joins TRBV9 and TRBJ2-1, with TRBD2 matching over 12 bases. After removal of 4 bases from V and 4 bases from J, the junction contained 6 bases not matched to a gene. Germline lookup yields CDR1 SGDLS and CDR2 YYNGEE. The CDR3 is made up of 16 amino acids. This chain's CDR3 is CASSLLAGGLYNEQFF. Written as DNA, the CDR3 is TGTGCCAGCAGCCTGCTAGCGGGGGGGTTATACAATGAGCAGTTCTTC.

The V gene is TRBV5-6, the J gene TRBJ1-1; 9 nucleotides line up with TRBD1. After removal of 0 bases from V and 6 bases from J, the junction contained 6 bases not matched to a gene. Germline values: CDR1 SGHDT, CDR2 YYEEEE. There are 15 residues in the CDR3. CDR3 sequence (DNA): TGTGCCAGCAGCTTGGCCGGGACAGGGAATCCTGAAGCTTTCTTT. It specifies CASSLAGTGNPEAFF. The entire variable domain, with the rest obtained from reference TRBV5-6 and TRBJ1-1, is as follows: DAGVTQSPTHLIKTRGQQVTLRCSPKSGHDTVSWYQQALGQGPQFIFQYYEEEERQRGNFPDRFSGHQFPNYSSELNVNALLLGDSALYLCASSLAGTGNPEAFFGQGTRLTVV.

The CDR3 sequence: CASTTPGSGYTF. The DNA for the CDR3 is TGTGCCAGCACCACCCCAGGGTCCGGCTACACCTTC. V and J are TRBV27 and TRBJ1-2, with a possible D match to TRBD1 (5 bases). V was clipped by 7 bases and J by 8 bases, with 14 bases between them. Germline CDR1 and CDR2: MNHEY and SMNVEV (reference sequence). The CDR3 is made up of 12 amino acids.

The chain is built from TRBV5-1 and TRBJ2-5, with 7 bases matching TRBD2. Germline V gene lookup returns CDR1 SGHRS and CDR2 YFSETQ. The trim removed 0 bases at V and 5 bases at J, leaving 7 bases unmatched. The CDR3 is 15 amino acids. The CDR3, as DNA: TGCGCCAGCAGCTTGGTTGGCGGGGGTGGGGAGACCCAGTACTTC. This encodes CASSLVGGGGETQYF.

The rearrangement links TRBV11-1 to TRBJ2-7; the match to TRBD1 covers 8 bases. The CDR3 has 15 amino acids. Looked up from germline, CDR1 is SGHAT and CDR2 is FQDESV (reference sequence). J lost 2 bases, V lost 5 bases, and 8 bases had no gene match. CDR3 in DNA: TGTGCCAGCAGCCAATTCGACAGGGGACCCTACGAGCAGTACTTC. Translating it yields CASSQFDRGPYEQYF.

Only one count was recorded for this clone. The chain joins TRBV15 to TRBJ1-2; the D gene is possibly TRBD1 (6 bases). The germline V gene encodes CDR1 LNHNV and CDR2 YYDKDF (reference sequence). With 0 bases removed from V and 8 bases from J, the gap between germline ends came to 16 bases. The CDR3 is 15 residues long. The CDR3 here is CATSRDVVDRKGYTF. CDR3 DNA: TGTGCCACCAGCAGAGATGTGGTGGACAGAAAGGGCTACACCTTC.

The chain recombines TRBV9 with TRBJ1-5; no clear D gene. The germline V gene encodes CDR1 SGDLS and CDR2 YYNGEE. The V and J ends lost 5 bases and 1 base respectively, with 10 bases between them. The CDR3 has 14 residues. The CDR3, as DNA: TGTGCCAGCAGTCAAGAGGGAAGCAATCAGCCCCAGCATTTT. Translation gives CASSQEGSNQPQHF.

This clone was detected once. J is TRBJ2-7 and V is TRBV15; TRBD2 agrees at 10 bases. This CDR3 region has 18 residues. With 2 bases clipped from V and 1 base from J, the junction kept 11 bases outside the gene matches. CDR1 is LNHNV, CDR2 YYDKDF, per germline (reference sequence). The CDR3 reads CATSRYLAGEAGSYEQYF. The CDR3 nucleotides are TGTGCCACCAGCAGATATCTAGCGGGAGAGGCGGGTTCCTACGAGCAGTACTTC.

The rearrangement joins TRBV19 to TRBJ1-5, with TRBD1 identical over 7 bases. Germline V gives CDR1 LNHDA, CDR2 SQIVND (reference sequence). Trimming removed 9 bases from V and 3 bases from J; junction bases left unmatched: 8. This CDR3 is built from 14 residues. The DNA for the CDR3 is TGTGCCAGCCGAAGACAGGGAATCAATCAGCCCCAGCATTTT. This sequence encodes CASRRQGINQPQHF.

The genes are TRBV29-1 and TRBJ2-1; the D gene is possibly TRBD1 (6 bases). V lost 7 bases and J lost 7, with 17 bases in between. There are 13 residues in the CDR3. Germline V gives CDR1 SQVTM, CDR2 ANQGSEA. CDR3 protein: CSARGQGLNEQFF. The CDR3, as DNA: TGCAGCGCCAGGGGCCAGGGGCTGAATGAGCAGTTCTTC.

The chain uses TRBV6-4 and TRBJ1-2, with D possibly matching TRBD1 (5 bases). Per the germline V gene, CDR1 is MRHNA and CDR2 is SNTAGT. Trimming shortened V by 3 bases and J by 4 bases, and 12 bases separated the two germline ends. The CDR3 loop spans 14 amino acids. CDR3 DNA sequence: TGTGCCAGCAGTGAAGTTCAGGGCTCCTATGGCTACACCTTC. This sequence encodes CASSEVQGSYGYTF.

The chain recombines TRBV9 with TRBJ2-5; no firm D call. The V and J ends lost 3 bases and 3 bases respectively, with 12 bases between them. The CDR3 has 14 residues. Germline assignment: CDR1 SGDLS and CDR2 YYNGEE. DNA of the CDR3: TGTGCCAGCAGCGCCGACAAATTTAAAGAGACCCAGTACTTC. The encoded protein is CASSADKFKETQYF.

This clone was recorded once. The gene calls are TRBV9 and TRBJ2-2; D is unclear. CDR1 is SGDLS, CDR2 YYNGEE, per germline. The CDR3 is 14 amino acids. V was pared by 2 bases and J by 6 bases, with 11 bases between. The chain's CDR3 is CASSVARGAGELFF. CDR3 in DNA: TGTGCCAGCAGCGTCGCCCGCGGCGCCGGGGAGCTGTTTTTT.

This chain connects TRBV27 to TRBJ1-1, with D perhaps TRBD1 (5 bases). Trimming pared 6 bases from V and 4 bases from J, leaving 15 bases between. There are 14 residues in the CDR3. CDR1 is MNHEY, CDR2 SMNVEV, per germline (reference sequence). The CDR3 DNA is TGTGCCAGCAGACCCTCGGGGGGGAGCACTGAAGCTTTCTTT. This codes for CASRPSGGSTEAFF.

This chain uses TRBV13 with TRBJ1-2; D may be TRBD1 (6 bases). This CDR3 comprises 15 residues. Germline CDR1 reads PRHDT; CDR2 reads FYEKMQ (reference sequence). Trimming shortened V by 5 bases and J by 2 bases, and 15 bases separated the two germline ends. The CDR3: CASSTRQDQNYGYTF. The CDR3 DNA reads TGTGCCAGCAGCACCCGACAGGACCAAAACTATGGCTACACCTTC. The whole variable domain, filled in from reference TRBV13 and TRBJ1-2, reads AAGVIQSPRHLIKEKRETATLKCYPIPRHDTVYWYQQGPGQDPQFLISFYEKMQSDKGSIPDRFSAQQFSDYHSELNMSSLELGDSALYFCASSTRQDQNYGYTFGSGTRLTVV.